This record covers a single TCR beta chain. The antigen it binds to is not known. No base quality information exists; no much larger clone differs at one position. In the paper's terms, the treatment or condition label means: allogeneic hematopoietic cell transplantation with graft depleted of TCRalphabeta T cells and CD19 B cells. TCRalphabeta/CD19-depleted allogeneic hematopoietic cell grafts were given to the transplant recipients, all of whom were children. Libraries came from PCR. Reads for this sample came from an Illumina HiSeq 2500. TCR library preparation used molecular barcoding, with unique molecular identifiers applied to normalize quantification of the TCRbeta repertoire. TCRdb reprocessing: public reads trimmed at Q25 with fastp, clones called with MiXCR, in-frame beta chains kept. One record per CDR3 amino acid sequence lists the most common genes and DNA. The sample table shows a few hundred thousand distinct CDR3 sequences, and approximately 23% are seen once. About a tenth of the sample rests with the top ten.

The sample belongs to a study of T-cell reconstitution after alpha-beta-depleted transplantation in children (dated by TCRdb to 2016 to 2017). As for the study more broadly: T-cell immune reconstitution after TCRalphabeta/CD19-depleted allogeneic hematopoietic cell transplantation in children was quantitatively tracked in the study by means of TCR repertoire profiling.

Findings and caveats that apply to the study as a whole: The apparently early alphabetaT-cell count recovery about two months after transplant was reportedly dependent on only several hundred rapidly expanded clones derived from non-depleted graft cells. In some patients, high TCRbeta diversity at day 60 was attributed to recipient T cells and intrathymic progenitors that had survived conditioning. The frequencies of hyperexpanded clones fell over the following months, and after one year, T-cell counts and TCRbeta diversity were mostly attributed to newly produced T cells.

The CDR3 holds 14 amino acids from the cysteine to the phenylalanine. Only the CDR3 DNA stays, 42 bases, in frame from base 1. Trimming removed 0 bases from V and 8 bases from J, leaving 13 bases between the germline ends. The germline V gene yields SGHTA for CDR1 and FQGTGA for CDR2. The chain uses TRBV7-3 and TRBJ1-1; TRBD1 might be the D gene, on 6 matching bases. The sequencing used PBMCs, mostly from graft donor cells, collected 180 days after TCRalphabeta/CD19-depleted stem cell transplant. The receptor was derived from a male patient aged 10 to 17 who had a stem cell transplant for acute lymphoblastic leukemia, so the T cells may come from the graft donor. The CDR3 region has the sequence CASSLTGGADEAFF. The DNA sequence is TGTGCCAGCAGCTTAACGGGGGGCGCGGACGAAGCTTTCTTT.